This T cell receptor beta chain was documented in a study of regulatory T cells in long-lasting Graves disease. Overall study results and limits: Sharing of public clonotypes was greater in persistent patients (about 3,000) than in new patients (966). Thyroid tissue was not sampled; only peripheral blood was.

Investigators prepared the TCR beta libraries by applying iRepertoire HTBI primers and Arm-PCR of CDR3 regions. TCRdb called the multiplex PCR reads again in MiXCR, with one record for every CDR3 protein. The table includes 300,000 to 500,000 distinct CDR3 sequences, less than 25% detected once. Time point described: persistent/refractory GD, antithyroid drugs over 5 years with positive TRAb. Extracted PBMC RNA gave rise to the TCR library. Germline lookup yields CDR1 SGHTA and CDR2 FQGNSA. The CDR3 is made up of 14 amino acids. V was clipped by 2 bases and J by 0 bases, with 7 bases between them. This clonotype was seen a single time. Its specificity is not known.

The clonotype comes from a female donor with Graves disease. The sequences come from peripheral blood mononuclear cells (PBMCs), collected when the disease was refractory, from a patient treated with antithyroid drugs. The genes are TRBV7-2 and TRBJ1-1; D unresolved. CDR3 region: CASSLTSLNTEAFF. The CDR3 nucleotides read TGTGCCAGCAGCTTAACATCTCTGAACACTGAAGCTTTCTTT.